This T cell receptor beta chain was sequenced for a study of blood T cell repertoires in COVID-19. On the study more broadly: Samples came from the United States, Italy and Spain, spanning acute and convalescent COVID-19. In each case, the material was cDNA or gDNA derived from T cells, B-cell-depleted T cells, or PBMCs.

Original handling: Amplification of reference gene primers was used by the study to estimate nucleated cell counts. Profiled with immunoSEQ multiplex PCR; TCRdb holds only in-frame clones, not every one. That table gives V, J and clone size, and the DNA gave D and trimming. The sample consists of 250,000 to 300,000 clones, about four fifths of them appearing once. Deletions cut 3 bases from V and 7 bases from J, with 10 bases between. Germline CDR1 SGHNT, CDR2 YENEEA. The CDR3 runs 12 residues. The rearrangement links TRBV11-3 to TRBJ2-7, with D possibly being TRBD2 (5 bases). The sequenced sample consisted of peripheral blood. The clonotype comes from a woman in her sixties or seventies with active or convalescent COVID-19. The CDR3 spells CASSFGDGEQYF. CDR3 nucleotide sequence: TGTGCCAGCAGCTTCGGGGATGGGGAGCAGTACTTC.